This T cell receptor beta chain was captured in a study of metastatic and nonmetastatic thyroid tumors. Authors' analysis steps: The authors used CDR3 differences across clinicopathological groups to build a distant-metastasis classifier for papillary thyroid cancer. TCRdb re-called the PCR reads with MiXCR. None of the V and J calls come from the authors' own analysis; TCRdb made them. The sample has tens of thousands of clones, less than 25% seen once. The length of the CDR3 is 16 residues. V shed 4 bases, J shed 5 bases, and the junction held 8 bases outside the gene matches. The germline gives CDR1 SGHAT, CDR2 FQNNGV. There are many counts of this clone. This sample includes further DNA sequences coding for the same CDR3. Ahead of thyroid surgery, no patient had received treatment of any kind.

The source of this sequence is a female donor with papillary thyroid cancer or a benign thyroid nodule (not recorded which). Some clones in this sample may be carry-over from other donors' samples. The sequenced material came from blood. The chain has TRBV11-2 and TRBJ2-5; TRBD2 matches 12 bases. CDR3 in DNA: TGTGCCAGCAGCTACCTAGCGGGAGGGCATGGGGAGACCCAGTACTTC. Amino acids: CASSYLAGGHGETQYF.